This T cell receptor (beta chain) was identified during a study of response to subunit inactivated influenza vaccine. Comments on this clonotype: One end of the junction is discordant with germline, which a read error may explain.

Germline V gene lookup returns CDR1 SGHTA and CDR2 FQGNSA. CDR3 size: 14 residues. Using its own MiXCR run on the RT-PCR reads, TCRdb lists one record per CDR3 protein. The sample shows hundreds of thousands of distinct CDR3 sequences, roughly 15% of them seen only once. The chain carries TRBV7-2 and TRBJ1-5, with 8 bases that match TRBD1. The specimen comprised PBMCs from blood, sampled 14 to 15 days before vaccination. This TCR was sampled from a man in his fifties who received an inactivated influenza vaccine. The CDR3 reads CPSSLVGQDQPQHF. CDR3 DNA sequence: TGTCCCAGCAGCTTAGTGGGACAGGATCAGCCCCAGCATTTT.